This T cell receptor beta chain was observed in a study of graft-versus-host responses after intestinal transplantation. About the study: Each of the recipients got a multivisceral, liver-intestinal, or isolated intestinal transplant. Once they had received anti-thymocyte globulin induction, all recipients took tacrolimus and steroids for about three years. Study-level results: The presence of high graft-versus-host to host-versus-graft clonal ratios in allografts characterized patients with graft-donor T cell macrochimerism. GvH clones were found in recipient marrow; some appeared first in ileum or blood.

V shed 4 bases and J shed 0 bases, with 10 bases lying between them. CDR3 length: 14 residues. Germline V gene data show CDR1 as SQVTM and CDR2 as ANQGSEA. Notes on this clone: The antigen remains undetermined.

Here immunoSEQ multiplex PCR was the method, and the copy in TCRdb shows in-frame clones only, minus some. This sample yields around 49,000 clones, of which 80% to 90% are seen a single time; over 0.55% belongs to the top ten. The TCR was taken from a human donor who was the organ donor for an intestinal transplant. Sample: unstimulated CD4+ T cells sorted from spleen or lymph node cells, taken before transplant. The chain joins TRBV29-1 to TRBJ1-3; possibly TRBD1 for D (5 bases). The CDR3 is CSVGGQGSGNTIYF. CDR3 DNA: TGCAGCGTTGGTGGGCAGGGCTCTGGAAACACCATATATTTT.